The T cell receptor (beta chain) under discussion was sequenced for a study of glioma-infiltrating T cells. Study findings and constraints: CDR3 overlap between tissue and blood was very small. Tissue-blood divergence was below expectation in non-neoplastic patients, above in gliomas.

The ends were cut back, 1 base at V and 3 bases at J, with 15 bases in the middle. Germline values: CDR1 GTSNPN, CDR2 SVGIG (reference sequence). The CDR3 consists of 15 residues. Amplification of TCR alpha and beta CDR3 regions from RNA used iRepertoire nested multiplex PCR. Input was roughly 100-450 ng of tissue mRNA or PBMC total RNA. TCRdb reprocessed the multiplex PCR reads via MiXCR and lists one record per CDR3 protein. The sample lists over 140,000 distinct CDR3 sequences; around 42% were seen once. A word on this clonotype: What it binds is not known.

Sequenced: glioma tissue, nonneoplastic brain tissue, or PBMCs (not recorded which). This sequence joins TRBV30 and TRBJ1-1, with a weak D call TRBD1 (5 bases). This clonotype was sampled from a human donor with low-grade glioma or glioblastoma, undergoing nonglioma brain surgery, or in good health (not recorded which). CDR3 region: CAWSAGPLGYTEAFF. In DNA form, the CDR3 reads TGTGCCTGGAGTGCAGGGCCCCTCGGGTACACTGAAGCTTTCTTT.